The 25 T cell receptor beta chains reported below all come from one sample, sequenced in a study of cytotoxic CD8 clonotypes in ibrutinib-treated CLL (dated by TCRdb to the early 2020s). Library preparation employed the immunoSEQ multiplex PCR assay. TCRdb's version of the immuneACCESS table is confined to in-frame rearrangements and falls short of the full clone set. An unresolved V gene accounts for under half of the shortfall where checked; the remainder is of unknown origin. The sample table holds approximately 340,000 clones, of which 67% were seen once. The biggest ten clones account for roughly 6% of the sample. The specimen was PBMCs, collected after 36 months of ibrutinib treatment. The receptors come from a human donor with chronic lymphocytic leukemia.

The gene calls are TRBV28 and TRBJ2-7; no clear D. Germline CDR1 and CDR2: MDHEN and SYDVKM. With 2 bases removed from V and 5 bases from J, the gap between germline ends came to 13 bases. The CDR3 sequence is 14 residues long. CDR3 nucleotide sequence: TGTGCCAGCAGTTTAGTTTGGCAGTCTAACGAGCAGTACTTC. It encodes CASSLVWQSNEQYF.

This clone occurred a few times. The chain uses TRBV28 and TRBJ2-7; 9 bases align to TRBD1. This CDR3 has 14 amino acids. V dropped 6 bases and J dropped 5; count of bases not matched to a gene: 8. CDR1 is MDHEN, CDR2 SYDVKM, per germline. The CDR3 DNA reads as TGTGCCAGCAGCGCGTGGGGACAGGGACACGAGCAGTACTTC. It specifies CASSAWGQGHEQYF.

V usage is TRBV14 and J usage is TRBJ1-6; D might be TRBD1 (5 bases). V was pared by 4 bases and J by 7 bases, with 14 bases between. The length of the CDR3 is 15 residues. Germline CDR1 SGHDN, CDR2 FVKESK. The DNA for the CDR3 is TGTGCCAGCAGCCGCCCCGGGACCCTAAATTCACCCCTCCACTTT. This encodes CASSRPGTLNSPLHF.

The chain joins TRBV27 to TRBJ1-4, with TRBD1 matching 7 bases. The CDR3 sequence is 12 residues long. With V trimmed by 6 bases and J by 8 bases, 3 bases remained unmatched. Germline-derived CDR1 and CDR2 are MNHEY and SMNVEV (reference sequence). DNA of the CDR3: TGTGCCAGCAGGAGAGGGGGCGAAAAACTGTTTTTT. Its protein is CASRRGGEKLFF.

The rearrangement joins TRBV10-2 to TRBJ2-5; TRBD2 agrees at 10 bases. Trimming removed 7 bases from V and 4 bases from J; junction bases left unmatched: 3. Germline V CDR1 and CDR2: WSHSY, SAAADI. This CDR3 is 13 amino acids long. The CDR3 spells CASKREGRETQYF. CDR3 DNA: TGCGCCAGCAAGCGGGAGGGCCGAGAGACCCAGTACTTC.

This chain's CDR3 is CASSLVAGLPYNEQFF. CDR3 coding DNA: TGTGCCAGCAGCTTAGTAGCGGGGTTACCCTACAATGAGCAGTTCTTC. The chain recombines TRBV11-2 with TRBJ2-1; TRBD2 matches 8 bases. The germline gives CDR1 SGHAT, CDR2 FQNNGV. The CDR3 spans 16 residues. The V gene end was trimmed by 1 base and the J gene end by 2 bases; junction bases not matched to a gene: 4.

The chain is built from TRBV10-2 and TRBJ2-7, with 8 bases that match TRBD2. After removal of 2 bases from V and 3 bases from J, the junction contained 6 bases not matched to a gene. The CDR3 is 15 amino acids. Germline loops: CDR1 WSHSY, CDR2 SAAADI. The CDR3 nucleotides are TGCGCCAGCAGTGAGCGCGGGAGGACGGTCTACGAGCAGTACTTC. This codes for CASSERGRTVYEQYF.

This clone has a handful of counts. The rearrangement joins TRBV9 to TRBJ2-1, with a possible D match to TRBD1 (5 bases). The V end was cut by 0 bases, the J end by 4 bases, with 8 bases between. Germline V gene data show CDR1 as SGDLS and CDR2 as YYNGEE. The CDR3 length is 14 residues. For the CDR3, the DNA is TGTGCCAGCAGCGTAGATACAGGATACAATGAGCAGTTCTTC. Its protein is CASSVDTGYNEQFF.

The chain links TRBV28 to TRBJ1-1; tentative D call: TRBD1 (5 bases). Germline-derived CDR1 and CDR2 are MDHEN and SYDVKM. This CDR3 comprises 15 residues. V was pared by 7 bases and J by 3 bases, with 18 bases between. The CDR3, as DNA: TGTGCCAGCATGTTGGCACACAGGCAGGACACTGAAGCTTTCTTT. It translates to CASMLAHRQDTEAFF.

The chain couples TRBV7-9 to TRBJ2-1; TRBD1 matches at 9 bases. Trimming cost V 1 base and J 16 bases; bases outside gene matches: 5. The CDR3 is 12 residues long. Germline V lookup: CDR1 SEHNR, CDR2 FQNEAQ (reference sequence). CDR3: CASSLEGQGAFF. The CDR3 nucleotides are TGTGCCAGCAGCTTAGAGGGACAGGGTGCTTTCTTC. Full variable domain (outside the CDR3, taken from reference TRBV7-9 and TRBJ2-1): DTGVSQNPRHKITKRGQNVTFRCDPISEHNRLYWYRQTLGQGPEFLTYFQNEAQLEKSRLLSDRFSAERPKGSFSTLEIQRTEQGDSAMYLCASSLEGQGAFFGPGTRLTVL.

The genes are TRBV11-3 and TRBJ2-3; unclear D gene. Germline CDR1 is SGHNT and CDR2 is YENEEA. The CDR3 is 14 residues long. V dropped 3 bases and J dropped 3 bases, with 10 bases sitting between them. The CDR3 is CASSLGPVTDTQYF. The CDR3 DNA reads TGTGCCAGCAGCTTGGGTCCAGTAACAGATACGCAGTATTTT.

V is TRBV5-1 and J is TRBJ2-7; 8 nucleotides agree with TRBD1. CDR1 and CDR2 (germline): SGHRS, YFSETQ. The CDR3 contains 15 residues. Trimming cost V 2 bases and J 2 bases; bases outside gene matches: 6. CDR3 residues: CASSLGTGPPYEQYF. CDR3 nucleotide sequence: TGCGCCAGCAGCTTAGGGACAGGTCCTCCCTACGAGCAGTACTTC.

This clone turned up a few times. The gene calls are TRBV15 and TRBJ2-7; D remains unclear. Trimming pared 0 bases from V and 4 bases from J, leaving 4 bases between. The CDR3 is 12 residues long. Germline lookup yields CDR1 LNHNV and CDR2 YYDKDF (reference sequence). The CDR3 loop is CATSRDGYEQYF. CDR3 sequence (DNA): TGTGCCACCAGCAGAGATGGTTACGAGCAGTACTTC.

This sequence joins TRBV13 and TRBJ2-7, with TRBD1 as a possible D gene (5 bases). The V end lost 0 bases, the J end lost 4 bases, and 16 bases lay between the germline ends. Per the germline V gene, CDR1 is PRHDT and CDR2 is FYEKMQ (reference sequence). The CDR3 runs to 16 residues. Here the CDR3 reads CASSLGRAGIWYEQYF. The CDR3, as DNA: TGTGCCAGCAGCTTAGGTAGGGCAGGGATCTGGTACGAGCAGTACTTC. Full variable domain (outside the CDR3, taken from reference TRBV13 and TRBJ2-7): AAGVIQSPRHLIKEKRETATLKCYPIPRHDTVYWYQQGPGQDPQFLISFYEKMQSDKGSIPDRFSAQQFSDYHSELNMSSLELGDSALYFCASSLGRAGIWYEQYFGPGTRLTVT.

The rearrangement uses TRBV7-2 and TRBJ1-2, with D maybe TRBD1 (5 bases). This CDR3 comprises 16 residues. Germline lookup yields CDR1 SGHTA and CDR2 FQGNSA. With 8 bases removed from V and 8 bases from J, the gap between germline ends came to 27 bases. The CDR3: CASEGGRASPYGGYTF. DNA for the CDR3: TGTGCCAGCGAGGGCGGCAGGGCTTCCCCTTACGGGGGCTACACCTTC.

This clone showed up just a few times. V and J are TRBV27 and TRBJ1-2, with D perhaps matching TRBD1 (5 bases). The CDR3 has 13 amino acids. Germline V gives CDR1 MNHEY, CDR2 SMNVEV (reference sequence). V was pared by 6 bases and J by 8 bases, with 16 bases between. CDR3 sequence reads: CASSPAGQRGYTF. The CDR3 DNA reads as TGTGCCAGCAGCCCCGCGGGGCAGCGAGGCTACACCTTC.

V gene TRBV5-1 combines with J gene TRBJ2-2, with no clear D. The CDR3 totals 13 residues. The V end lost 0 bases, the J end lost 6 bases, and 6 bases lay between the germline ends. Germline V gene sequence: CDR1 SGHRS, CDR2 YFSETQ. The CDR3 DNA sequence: TGCGCCAGCAGCTTGGAAGGGCCCGGGGAGCTGTTTTTT. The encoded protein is CASSLEGPGELFF.

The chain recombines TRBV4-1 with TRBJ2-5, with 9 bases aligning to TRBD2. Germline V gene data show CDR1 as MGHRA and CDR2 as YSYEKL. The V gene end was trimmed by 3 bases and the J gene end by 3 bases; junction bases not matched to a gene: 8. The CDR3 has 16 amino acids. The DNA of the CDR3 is TGCGCCAGCAGCCATCCCGGGACTAGCATCAAAGAGACCCAGTACTTC. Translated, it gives CASSHPGTSIKETQYF.

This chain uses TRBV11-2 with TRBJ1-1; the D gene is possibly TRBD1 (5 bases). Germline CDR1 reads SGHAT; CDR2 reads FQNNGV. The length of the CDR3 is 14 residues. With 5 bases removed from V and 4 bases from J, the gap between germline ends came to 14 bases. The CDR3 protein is CASSPRTGGTEAFF. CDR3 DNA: TGTGCCAGCAGCCCGCGTACGGGGGGCACTGAAGCTTTCTTT.

CDR3 loop: CSVVGGTGSSGANVLTF. DNA for the CDR3: TGCAGCGTTGTAGGCGGGACAGGTTCCTCTGGGGCCAACGTCCTGACTTTC. The genes are TRBV29-1 and TRBJ2-6; 8 bases align to TRBD1. This CDR3 comprises 17 residues. Germline CDR1 SQVTM, CDR2 ANQGSEA. V was pared by 4 bases and J by 0 bases, with 8 bases of the junction left unmatched.

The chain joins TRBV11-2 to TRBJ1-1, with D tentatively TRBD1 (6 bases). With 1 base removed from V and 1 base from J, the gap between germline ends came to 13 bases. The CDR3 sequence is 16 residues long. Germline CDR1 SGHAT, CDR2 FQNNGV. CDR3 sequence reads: CASSLVGGSGNTEAFF. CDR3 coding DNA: TGTGCCAGCAGCTTAGTAGGGGGGTCCGGGAACACTGAAGCTTTCTTT. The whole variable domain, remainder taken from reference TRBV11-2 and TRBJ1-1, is EAGVAQSPRYKIIEKRQSVAFWCNPISGHATLYWYQQILGQGPKLLIQFQNNGVVDDSQLPKDRFSAERLKGVDSTLKIQPAKLEDSAVYLCASSLVGGSGNTEAFFGQGTRLTVV.

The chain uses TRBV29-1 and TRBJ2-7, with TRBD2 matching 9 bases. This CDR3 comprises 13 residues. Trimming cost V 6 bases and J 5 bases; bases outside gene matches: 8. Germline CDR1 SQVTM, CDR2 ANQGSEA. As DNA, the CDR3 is TGCAGCGTGAGGGGCGGGAGGGCCGACGAGCAGTACTTC. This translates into CSVRGGRADEQYF.

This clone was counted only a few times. CDR3 coding DNA: TGTGCCAGCAGCCCTCAACAGGCCACAGATACGCAGTATTTT. Protein sequence: CASSPQQATDTQYF. The gene calls are TRBV9 and TRBJ2-3; possibly TRBD1 for D (5 bases). Germline V gene data show CDR1 as SGDLS and CDR2 as YYNGEE. CDR3 size: 14 residues. V was cut by 4 bases and J by 2 bases, with 11 bases left in between.

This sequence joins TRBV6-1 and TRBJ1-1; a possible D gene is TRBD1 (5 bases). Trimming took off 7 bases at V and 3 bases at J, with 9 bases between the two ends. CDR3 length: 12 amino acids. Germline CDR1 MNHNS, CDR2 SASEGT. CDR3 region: CASTRGDTEAFF. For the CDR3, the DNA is TGTGCCAGCACTAGAGGGGACACTGAAGCTTTCTTT.

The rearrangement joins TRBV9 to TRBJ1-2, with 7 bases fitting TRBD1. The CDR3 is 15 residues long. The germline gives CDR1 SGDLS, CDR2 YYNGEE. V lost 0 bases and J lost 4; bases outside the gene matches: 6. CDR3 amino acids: CASSVGDGDSYGYTF. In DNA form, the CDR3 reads TGTGCCAGCAGCGTAGGGGATGGGGACAGCTATGGCTACACCTTC.